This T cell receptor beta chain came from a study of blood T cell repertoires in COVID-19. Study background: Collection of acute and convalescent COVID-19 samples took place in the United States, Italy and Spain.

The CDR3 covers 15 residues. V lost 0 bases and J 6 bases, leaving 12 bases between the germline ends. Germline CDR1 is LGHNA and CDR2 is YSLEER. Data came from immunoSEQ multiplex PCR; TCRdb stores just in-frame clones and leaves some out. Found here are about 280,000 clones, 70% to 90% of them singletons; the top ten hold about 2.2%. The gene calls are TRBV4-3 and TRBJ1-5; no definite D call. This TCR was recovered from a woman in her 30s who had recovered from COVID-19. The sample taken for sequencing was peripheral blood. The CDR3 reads CASSQEREGFQPQHF. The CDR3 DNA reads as TGCGCCAGCAGCCAAGAGAGGGAGGGATTTCAGCCCCAGCATTTT.